This is a list of T cell receptor beta chains from one sample in a study of T cells in Graves' hyperthyroidism and ophthalmopathy. TCRdb analysed the multiplex PCR reads with MiXCR anew, one entry per CDR3 protein. Of 550,000 to 700,000 distinct CDR3 sequences in the sample, roughly 50% were seen once. Material for sequencing was peripheral blood or thyroid tissue (not recorded which). These receptors were collected from an adult woman with Graves' disease, either hyperthyroidism or ophthalmopathy (not recorded which). Each CDR3 is given with its conserved first and last residue. Fields, in order: D gene, clone size, J gene, V gene, CDR3 protein, CDR3 DNA. D genes are given only for firm matches. Only some rows state a clone size, as once, few, many or a class for expanded clones.

>-|many|TRBJ2-7|TRBV10-2
CASSENPYLYEQYF
TGCGCCAGCAGTGAGAACCCTTATCTCTACGAGCAGTACTTC
>-|many|TRBJ1-3|TRBV4-1
CASSPLRGLTGNTIYF
TGCGCCAGCAGCCCGCTACGGGGGCTCACAGGAAACACCATATATTTT
>-|-|TRBJ2-5|TRBV28
CASSSALETQYF
TGTGCCAGCAGTTCCGCTCTAGAGACCCAGTACTTC
>-|many|TRBJ1-1|TRBV12-3/TRBV12-4
CASSLVMNTEAFF
TGTGCCAGCAGTTTGGTTATGAACACTGAAGCTTTCTTT
>-|-|TRBJ2-6|TRBV7-2
CVSSPGVCFSGANVLTF
TGTGTCAGCAGCCCGGGGGTGTGTTTCTCTGGGGCCAACGTCCTGACTTTC
>TRBD1|-|TRBJ1-5|TRBV7-9
CASSSRQGGGETQHF
TGTGCCAGCAGCTCCAGACAGGGCGGAGGCGAGACCCAGCATTTT
>TRBD2|-|TRBJ2-1|TRBV7-6
CASSSWREGSNEQFF
TGTGCCAGCAGCTCTTGGAGGGAGGGTTCCAATGAGCAGTTCTTC
>-|few|TRBJ1-4|TRBV7-9
CASSWGPDLSEKLFF
TGTGCCAGCAGCTGGGGCCCGGACCTCTCAGAAAAACTGTTTTTT
>-|many|TRBJ1-3|TRBV6-1
CASSDSIGNTIYF
TGTGCCAGCAGCGACAGCATTGGAAACACCATATATTTT
>-|-|TRBJ2-7|TRBV25-1
CASRGGVGYEQYF
TGTGCCAGCCGTGGGGGCGTTGGGTACGAGCAGTACTTC
>TRBD1|many|TRBJ1-5|TRBV11-2
CASSLSKGQPNQPQHF
TGTGCCAGCAGCCTAAGTAAGGGACAGCCGAATCAGCCCCAGCATTTT
>-|few|TRBJ2-7|TRBV3-1
CASSQVPRGASYEQYF
TGTGCCAGCAGCCAAGTTCCTCGCGGTGCTTCCTACGAGCAGTACTTC
>-|many|TRBJ2-2|TRBV12-3/TRBV12-4
CATSRDTGELFF
TGTGCCACATCAAGAGACACCGGGGAGCTGTTTTTT
>-|many|TRBJ2-6|TRBV5-1
CASSFPLGANVLTF
TGCGCCAGCAGCTTCCCCCTTGGGGCCAACGTCCTGACTTTC
>-|once|TRBJ1-5|TRBV12-3/TRBV12-4
CASSAPEVRTSRPQHF
TGTGCCAGCAGTGCCCCCGAGGTGAGGACCAGTCGGCCCCAGCATTTT
>TRBD1|-|TRBJ1-2|TRBV9
CASSVQGAHGYTF
TGTGCCAGCAGCGTACAGGGGGCTCATGGCTACACCTTC
>-|many|TRBJ1-1|TRBV11-3
CASSLDLRETEAFF
TGTGCCAGCAGCTTAGATCTAAGAGAGACTGAAGCTTTCTTT
>-|-|TRBJ1-4|TRBV19
CASQENWATNEKLFF
TGTGCCAGTCAAGAGAACTGGGCAACTAATGAAAAACTGTTTTTT
>TRBD1|many|TRBJ1-6|TRBV7-2
CASSNPGQGFHSPLHF
TGTGCCAGCAGCAACCCGGGACAGGGTTTCCATTCACCCCTCCACTTT
>-|-|TRBJ2-5|TRBV25-1
CASSSGTTRQETQYF
TGTGCCAGCAGCTCCGGGACCACGAGGCAAGAGACCCAGTACTTC
>-|many|TRBJ1-5|TRBV27
CASSRVNSNQPQHF
TGTGCCAGCAGCCGTGTAAATAGCAATCAGCCCCAGCATTTT